The 19 T cell receptor beta chains below come from one sample, sequenced in a study of STAT5B mutations in CD4+ large granular lymphocyte leukemia. Sequencing used immunoSEQ multiplex PCR; TCRdb keeps in-frame clones, though not all of them. This sample has about 48,000 clones, with about 70% found just once. Sequenced: CD4+ T cells from blood buffy coats. The receptors were gathered from a human donor in good health.

V gene TRBV7-6 combines with J gene TRBJ2-7; 11 nucleotides line up with TRBD1. Germline CDR1 and CDR2: SGHVS and FNYEAQ. V lost 5 bases and J lost 6; bases outside the gene matches: 12. The CDR3 extends over 16 amino acids. CDR3 loop: CASSAGQGALGSEQYF. The CDR3 nucleotides are TGTGCCAGCAGCGCTGGACAGGGGGCCCTGGGATCCGAGCAGTACTTC.

The sample holds a few counts of this clone. DNA for the CDR3: TGTGCCAGCAGTTATGGGCGGGGAAGCCAAGAGACCCAGTACTTC. Translated, it gives CASSYGRGSQETQYF. V is TRBV6-6 and J is TRBJ2-5; D may be TRBD2 (6 bases). The CDR3 is made up of 15 amino acids. The germline V gene encodes CDR1 MNHNY and CDR2 SVGAGI (reference sequence). Trimming left V 3 bases short and J 1 base short, with 12 bases between.

The V call is TRBV6-1, the J call TRBJ1-1; 8 bases are a match to TRBD1. Germline CDR1 is MNHNS and CDR2 is SASEGT. The CDR3 spans 13 residues. Trimming removed 8 bases from V and 4 bases from J; junction bases left unmatched: 6. This chain's CDR3 is CASLGTGGTEAFF. The CDR3 DNA follows: TGTGCCAGCCTTGGGACAGGAGGCACTGAAGCTTTCTTT.

The chain uses TRBV7-6 and TRBJ2-5, with no clear D. Per germline, CDR1 SGHVS and CDR2 FNYEAQ. V lost 7 bases and J 5 bases, leaving 8 bases between the germline ends. The CDR3 spans 11 residues. CDR3 protein: CASMATETQYF. DNA for the CDR3: TGTGCCAGCATGGCGACGGAGACCCAGTACTTC.

The rearrangement uses TRBV30 and TRBJ2-2; D remains unclear. The CDR3 totals 13 residues. Trimming removed 4 bases from V and 3 bases from J, with 9 bases in between. Germline lookup yields CDR1 GTSNPN and CDR2 SVGIG (reference sequence). The CDR3 loop is CAWTLWDTGELFF. CDR3 nucleotides: TGTGCCTGGACCTTATGGGACACCGGGGAGCTGTTTTTT. Filled out from reference TRBV30 and TRBJ2-2, the complete variable domain reads SQTIHQWPATLVQPVGSPLSLECTVEGTSNPNLYWYRQAAGRGLQLLFYSVGIGQISSEVPQNLSASRPQDRQFILSSKKLLLSDSGFYLCAWTLWDTGELFFGEGSRLTVL.

The CDR3 spells CASSPSSGNNQPQHF. The CDR3 region has the DNA TGTGCCAGCTCACCCAGTTCTGGGAACAATCAGCCCCAGCATTTT. The rearrangement uses TRBV18 and TRBJ1-5; D remains ambiguous. Germline lookup yields CDR1 KGHSH and CDR2 LQKENI. The CDR3 has 15 residues. Trimming pared 3 bases from V and 3 bases from J, leaving 12 bases between.

This chain connects TRBV27 to TRBJ2-1, with D possibly being TRBD1 or TRBD2 (5 bases each). The CDR3 contains 13 residues. Germline loops: CDR1 MNHEY, CDR2 SMNVEV (reference sequence). Trimming stripped 4 bases from V and 9 bases from J, with 13 bases between. Written as DNA, the CDR3 is TGTGCCAGCAGTTACCTGTGGGGGAGTGAGCAGTTCTTC. Its protein is CASSYLWGSEQFF.

The chain recombines TRBV2 with TRBJ2-2; D remains unclear. The CDR3 is 12 amino acids. Between the trimmed V and J ends, which lost 7 bases and 4 bases, there was a span of 7 bases. Germline CDR1 reads SNHLY; CDR2 reads FYNNEI. The CDR3 sequence: CASNLGTGELFF. The DNA of the CDR3 is TGTGCCAGCAACTTGGGCACCGGGGAGCTGTTTTTT.

J is TRBJ1-4 and V is TRBV5-5; D unresolved. The CDR3 has 12 amino acids. V dropped 9 bases and J dropped 5 bases, with 11 bases sitting between them. Germline V CDR1 and CDR2: SGHKS, YYEKEE (reference sequence). The CDR3 protein is CANCRRNEKLFF. The DNA for the CDR3 is TGTGCCAACTGCAGGAGAAATGAAAAACTGTTTTTT.

The genes are TRBV2 and TRBJ1-6, with D unclear. The CDR3 loop spans 17 amino acids. V was cut by 0 bases and J by 11 bases, with 20 bases left in between. The germline V gene has CDR1 SNHLY and CDR2 FYNNEI. This chain's CDR3 is CASSEARPGATLAPLHF. The CDR3 DNA reads TGTGCCAGCAGTGAAGCGAGACCGGGAGCAACGCTGGCACCCCTCCACTTT.

The chain recombines TRBV28 with TRBJ1-4, with TRBD1 as a possible D gene (5 bases). CDR3 size: 17 residues. Germline V gives CDR1 MDHEN, CDR2 SYDVKM. V gave up 5 bases and J gave up 4 bases, with 20 bases separating them. The CDR3 bases are TGTGCCAGCAGTCCCCAAACCCCCGGGGGGGTTAATGAAAAACTGTTTTTT. This translates into CASSPQTPGGVNEKLFF.

The chain carries TRBV28 and TRBJ1-5; D unclear. The CDR3 consists of 16 residues. Germline CDR1 and CDR2: MDHEN and SYDVKM. Trimming shortened V by 3 bases and J by 2 bases, and 14 bases separated the two germline ends. The CDR3 loop is CASSFSGLGGNQPQHF. The CDR3 coding sequence is TGTGCCAGCAGTTTCTCCGGACTAGGCGGCAATCAGCCCCAGCATTTT.

The chain links TRBV5-4 to TRBJ2-3; 13 nucleotides line up with TRBD2. Trimming at V came to 4 bases and at J to 8 bases, leaving 16 bases not matched to a gene. Germline CDR1 is SGHNT and CDR2 is YYREEE (reference sequence). The CDR3 has 18 residues. This chain's CDR3 is CASSEGTSGALKPGTQYF. DNA for the CDR3: TGTGCCAGCAGCGAAGGGACTAGCGGGGCACTTAAACCGGGTACGCAGTATTTT.

The chain couples TRBV6-6 to TRBJ1-5; D remains ambiguous. The CDR3 spans 13 residues. In germline, CDR1 is MNHNY, CDR2 SVGAGI (reference sequence). V gave up 0 bases and J gave up 7 bases, with 7 bases separating them. CDR3 DNA sequence: TGTGCCAGCAGTTACTCGAACCCCCAGCCCCAGCATTTT. This gives the protein CASSYSNPQPQHF.

This clone was seen a single time. The CDR3 DNA reads TGTGCCAGCAGCTTGTTGGGTGCCCCCGGAGAGGACTATGGCTACACCTTC. Translated: CASSLLGAPGEDYGYTF. The genes are TRBV5-8 and TRBJ1-2; D remains ambiguous. V shed 1 base and J shed 3 bases, with 19 bases lying between them. The CDR3 contains 17 residues. Per germline, CDR1 SGHTS and CDR2 YDEGEE.

The rearrangement uses TRBV18 and TRBJ2-6; D is perhaps TRBD1 or TRBD2 (5 bases each). The germline gives CDR1 KGHSH, CDR2 LQKENI. This CDR3 comprises 15 residues. The V end was cut by 2 bases, the J end by 2 bases, with 7 bases between. The CDR3 protein is CASSPGGAGANVLTF. CDR3 coding DNA: TGTGCCAGCTCACCAGGGGGTGCTGGGGCCAACGTCCTGACTTTC.

This clone was observed a few times. The chain's CDR3 is CAWSASGGEKLFF. CDR3 bases: TGTGCCTGGAGTGCTTCAGGGGGGGAAAAACTGTTTTTT. V is TRBV30 and J is TRBJ1-4; 7 bases are shared with TRBD1. V lost 1 base and J lost 8; bases outside the gene matches: 4. The CDR3 length is 13 residues. Per germline, CDR1 GTSNPN and CDR2 SVGIG (reference sequence).

CDR3 bases: TGTGCCAGCAGTTTTTCTAGCGGGGGGCAAGAGACCCAGTACTTC. Protein: CASSFSSGGQETQYF. This chain joins TRBV27 and TRBJ2-5; 11 bases map to TRBD2. Germline CDR1 reads MNHEY; CDR2 reads SMNVEV (reference sequence). The CDR3 contains 15 residues. V shed 3 bases, J shed 2 bases, and the junction held 2 bases outside the gene matches.

The rearrangement links TRBV5-1 to TRBJ1-1; D gene ambiguous. The CDR3 is made up of 14 amino acids. Germline V CDR1 and CDR2: SGHRS, YFSETQ. V lost 0 bases, J lost 5 bases, and 11 bases lay in between. CDR3: CASSLDGRSTEAFF. The CDR3, as DNA: TGCGCCAGCAGCTTGGATGGCCGATCGACTGAAGCTTTCTTT.